This T cell receptor beta chain was identified in a study of blood T cell repertoires in COVID-19. Assay used: immunoSEQ multiplex PCR; TCRdb lists only in-frame clones, some missing. The table has 250,000 to 300,000 clones, around 87% seen once; the top ten hold about 2.2%. Germline CDR1 reads SGHDT; CDR2 reads YYEEEE. V dropped 6 bases and J dropped 2 bases, with 11 bases sitting between them. The CDR3 consists of 13 residues. The chain combines TRBV5-6 with TRBJ1-2; tentative D call: TRBD1 (5 bases). Sequencing was carried out using peripheral blood. This clonotype originated in a woman aged 45-65 years who had recovered from COVID-19. The DNA of the CDR3 is TGTGCCAGCAACCTCGGGGGAAACTATGGCTACACCTTC. Its protein is CASNLGGNYGYTF.